The 18 T cell receptor beta chains below were found in one sample sequenced in a study of blood T cell repertoires in COVID-19. Some clones are missing from TCRdb's copy, which holds only in-frame ones; the method was immunoSEQ multiplex PCR. The sample includes some 250,000 clones, around nine tenths seen only once; the top ten take 8.8%. Material for sequencing was PBMCs or T cells enriched from blood (not recorded which). All receptors derive from a man aged 40-49 years who had recovered from COVID-19.

The chain couples TRBV6-5 to TRBJ2-7; the match to TRBD2 covers 7 bases. CDR1 is MNHEY and CDR2 is SVGAGI in the germline V gene. V was pared by 5 bases and J by 1 base, with 8 bases of the junction left unmatched. The CDR3 length is 15 residues. The CDR3 loop reads CASSRPRGDSYEQYF. CDR3 coding DNA: TGTGCCAGCAGTCGACCTCGGGGGGATTCCTACGAGCAGTACTTC.

The chain combines TRBV7-2 with TRBJ2-5; 8 nucleotides line up with TRBD2. Losses at the gene ends were 8 bases for V and 4 bases for J; bases not matched to a gene: 12. The CDR3 covers 15 residues. Germline V gives CDR1 SGHTA, CDR2 FQGNSA. The CDR3 DNA reads TGTGCCAGCGGACGACAGAGCGGGAGTGGAGAGACCCAGTACTTC. Amino acids: CASGRQSGSGETQYF.

This rearrangement joins TRBV5-1 to TRBJ2-5; 15 bases are a match to TRBD2. The junction had 5 bases not matched to a gene; V was cut back by 3 bases and J by 2 bases. The CDR3 totals 17 residues. Germline V gene lookup returns CDR1 SGHRS and CDR2 YFSETQ. The CDR3 sequence: CASSWTSGGAFQETQYF. As DNA, the CDR3 is TGCGCCAGCAGCTGGACTAGCGGGGGGGCCTTTCAAGAGACCCAGTACTTC.

V usage is TRBV5-1 and J usage is TRBJ2-2, with 8 bases identical to TRBD1. Germline CDR1 and CDR2: SGHRS and YFSETQ. V trimming: 4 bases; J trimming: 0 bases; junction bases outside the gene matches: 11. The CDR3 sequence is 18 residues long. The CDR3 bases are TGCGCCAGCAGCCCCCCCAGGGGACAGGAGTCGAACACCGGGGAGCTGTTTTTT. It specifies CASSPPRGQESNTGELFF. Together with reference TRBV5-1 and TRBJ2-2, the CDR3 gives the full variable domain: KAGVTQTPRYLIKTRGQQVTLSCSPISGHRSVSWYQQTPGQGLQFLFEYFSETQRNKGNFPGRFSGRQFSNSRSEMNVSTLELGDSALYLCASSPPRGQESNTGELFFGEGSRLTVL.

The chain carries TRBV7-3 and TRBJ2-1; 11 bases align to TRBD1. Germline trimming cut 6 bases from V and 12 bases from J; bases unmatched to any gene: 13. Germline V gene sequence: CDR1 SGHTA, CDR2 FQGTGA. This CDR3 has 15 amino acids. CDR3 DNA sequence: TGTGCCAGCAGACCTGGACAGGGGGCGAAACTCGGGCAGTTCTTC. This encodes CASRPGQGAKLGQFF. Based on the CDR3 plus reference TRBV7-3 and TRBJ2-1, the full variable domain is GAGVSQTPSNKVTEKGKYVELRCDPISGHTALYWYRQSLGQGPEFLIYFQGTGAADDSGLPNDRFFAVRPEGSVSTLKIQRTERGDSAVYLCASRPGQGAKLGQFFGPGTRLTVL.

This clone was detected only once. This chain joins TRBV6-2 or TRBV6-3 and TRBJ2-3, with D possibly TRBD2 on 5 matching bases. The CDR3 contains 12 residues. Trimming stripped 6 bases from V and 5 bases from J, with 9 bases between. CDR1 is MNHEY and CDR2 is SVGEGT in the germline V gene. The DNA for the CDR3 is TGTGCCAGCAGCGAGCGGAAAGATACGCAGTATTTT. This translates into CASSERKDTQYF.

The J gene is TRBJ2-3, the V gene TRBV6-2 or TRBV6-3; the match to TRBD2 covers 13 bases. Germline lookup yields CDR1 MNHEY and CDR2 SVGEGT. The V segment lost 0 bases and the J segment 3 bases; nucleotides outside the gene matches: 12. The CDR3 has 20 residues. As DNA, the CDR3 is TGTGCCAGCAGTTACTCACTAGCGGGAGGGCCGGAAAGTGCAACAGATACGCAGTATTTT. Its protein product is CASSYSLAGGPESATDTQYF.

The gene calls are TRBV4-1 and TRBJ1-3; TRBD1 might be the D (5 bases). Germline lookup yields CDR1 MGHRA and CDR2 YSYEKL. This CDR3 has 15 amino acids. V lost 0 bases and J 7 bases, leaving 13 bases between the germline ends. The DNA for the CDR3 is TGCGCCAGCAGCCAAGATGCCGCCAGGGTGAACACCATATATTTT. Translating it yields CASSQDAARVNTIYF.

The chain carries TRBV6-2 or TRBV6-3 and TRBJ1-5, with 7 bases fitting TRBD1. The germline V gene encodes CDR1 MNHEY and CDR2 SVGEGT. The length of the CDR3 is 15 residues. J gave up 6 bases and V 4 bases, and 9 bases lay outside the gene matches. The CDR3 DNA reads as TGTGCCAGCAGTTCATACCGCGACAGGGTTCAGCCCCAGCATTTT. Translated: CASSSYRDRVQPQHF.

The chain links TRBV18 to TRBJ2-2, with 11 bases that match TRBD2. Germline V gives CDR1 KGHSH, CDR2 LQKENI. The CDR3 totals 17 residues. The ends lost 3 bases at V and 1 base at J; junction bases unmatched: 4. CDR3 DNA sequence: TGTGCCAGCTCACCCCTAGGACTAGCGGGGAACACCGGGGAGCTGTTTTTT. Translation gives CASSPLGLAGNTGELFF. Full variable domain (outside the CDR3, taken from reference TRBV18 and TRBJ2-2): NAGVMQNPRHLVRRRGQEARLRCSPMKGHSHVYWYRQLPEEGLKFMVYLQKENIIDESGMPKERFSAEFPKEGPSILRIQQVVRGDSAAYFCASSPLGLAGNTGELFFGEGSRLTVL.

The chain uses TRBV28 and TRBJ2-7; 7 bases agree with TRBD1. This CDR3 has 12 amino acids. Looked up from germline, CDR1 is MDHEN and CDR2 is SYDVKM. With V trimmed by 7 bases and J by 3 bases, 3 bases remained unmatched. CDR3 sequence (DNA): TGTGCCAGCAATCCAGGGGGCTACGAGCAGTACTTC. Its protein is CASNPGGYEQYF.

The chain has TRBV6-5 and TRBJ1-5; tentatively, D is TRBD1 (6 bases). Germline V gives CDR1 MNHEY, CDR2 SVGAGI. There are 14 residues in the CDR3. V was cut by 9 bases and J by 4 bases, with 16 bases left in between. CDR3 in DNA: TGTGCCAGTGAGACTTGGACAGAAAATCAGCCCCAGCATTTT. It yields the protein CASETWTENQPQHF.

The chain uses TRBV7-8 and TRBJ2-3; the match to TRBD1 covers 7 bases. Germline values: CDR1 SGHVS, CDR2 FQNEAQ. The CDR3 extends over 16 amino acids. J was trimmed by 2 bases and V by 5 bases; bases with no gene match: 10. The CDR3 DNA follows: TGTGCCAGCAGCCCTACAGGGGCGAAATACACAGATACGCAGTATTTT. Residues: CASSPTGAKYTDTQYF. The whole variable domain, remainder taken from reference TRBV7-8 and TRBJ2-3, is GAGVSQSPRYKVAKRGQDVALRCDPISGHVSLFWYQQALGQGPEFLTYFQNEAQLDKSGLPSDRFFAERPEGSVSTLKIQRTQQEDSAVYLCASSPTGAKYTDTQYFGPGTRLTVL.

The gene calls are TRBV28 and TRBJ2-1; 7 bases are a match to TRBD2. The CDR3 has 14 amino acids. Germline V gene lookup returns CDR1 MDHEN and CDR2 SYDVKM. V lost 2 bases, J lost 6 bases, and 4 bases stayed unmatched. CDR3 DNA sequence: TGTGCCAGCAGTTTAGCGGGAGACCTCAATGAGCAGTTCTTC. Translation: CASSLAGDLNEQFF.

The chain joins TRBV10-3 to TRBJ2-2; TRBD1 might be the D (6 bases). The length of the CDR3 is 15 residues. The germline CDR1 and CDR2 sequences are ENHRY and SYGVKD. V was pared by 3 bases and J by 3 bases, with 11 bases between. The CDR3: CAISDRGIDTGELFF. CDR3 DNA sequence: TGTGCCATCAGTGACAGGGGTATCGACACCGGGGAGCTGTTTTTT.

The genes are TRBV27 and TRBJ1-2, with D possibly being TRBD1 (5 bases). Germline V gene lookup returns CDR1 MNHEY and CDR2 SMNVEV (reference sequence). Trimming took 4 bases from V and 4 from J, leaving 10 bases between them. The length of the CDR3 is 13 residues. This chain's CDR3 is CASSWTRSYGYTF. Written as DNA, the CDR3 is TGTGCCAGCAGTTGGACACGTTCCTATGGCTACACCTTC.

The CDR3 sequence is CASTDTGDSSLYGYTF. The CDR3 bases are TGTGCCAGTACCGACACCGGGGACAGCAGTCTCTATGGCTACACCTTC. The chain recombines TRBV19 with TRBJ1-2; 7 nucleotides line up with TRBD1. With V trimmed by 7 bases and J by 4 bases, 15 bases remained unmatched. Germline CDR1 reads LNHDA; CDR2 reads SQIVND (reference sequence). The CDR3 length is 16 residues. Full variable domain (remainder filled in from reference TRBV19 and TRBJ1-2): DGGITQSPKYLFRKEGQNVTLSCEQNLNHDAMYWYRQDPGQGLRLIYYSQIVNDFQKGDIAEGYSVSREKKESFPLTVTSAQKNPTAFYLCASTDTGDSSLYGYTFGSGTRLTVV.

The chain joins TRBV19 to TRBJ2-7; D remains ambiguous. Trimming left V 8 bases short and J 6 bases short, with 17 bases between. CDR3 size: 13 residues. Germline V gene sequence: CDR1 LNHDA, CDR2 SQIVND (reference sequence). CDR3 residues: CASQPGHPGEQYF. The CDR3, as DNA: TGTGCCAGTCAACCGGGTCACCCTGGCGAGCAGTACTTC.